Reported below is one T cell receptor beta chain. Antigen: not known. CDR3 length: 15 amino acids. Germline V gives CDR1 DFQATT, CDR2 SNEGSKA (reference sequence). The ends were cut back, 2 bases at V and 0 bases at J, with 8 bases in the middle. These data are taken from a study of post-analysis software for immune sequencing data. Study outcomes and limitations: TRBV segments more frequent in patients than in controls numbered five and included TRBV5-6, TRBV5-1 and TRBV20-1.

Researchers reported that TCR beta cDNA libraries carried unique molecular identifiers. TCRdb re-analysed the PCR reads in MiXCR, keeping a single row per CDR3 protein. The table shows over 700,000 distinct CDR3 sequences, with 25% to 30% occurring only once. Sequenced material: blood. V usage is TRBV20-1 and J usage is TRBJ2-6, with D uncertain. This TCR was sampled from a girl between 10 and 17 years old with multiple sclerosis. The CDR3 DNA reads TGCAGTGCTAGATCGGGCCACTCTGGGGCCAACGTCCTGACTTTC. It codes for CSARSGHSGANVLTF.